The clone carrying this T cell receptor (beta chain) was recorded only once. What it recognizes is unknown. Profiling relied on immunoSEQ multiplex PCR, and the TCRdb table lists in-frame clones only, not all of them. The sample has about 510,000 clones; more than 65% are singletons. Genomic DNA for unsorted samples was obtained from about 90 million PBMCs. The source of the sample is a study of shared clonotypes between healthy human individuals. General study points: A limitation of the genetic and exposure-history diversity represented arose from few donors.

Looked up from germline, CDR1 is LNHDA and CDR2 is SQIVND (reference sequence). This CDR3 has 15 amino acids. Trimming left V 0 bases short and J 2 bases short, with 10 bases between. This sequence was found in a woman aged 40 to 49 in good health. Some clones in this sample may be carry-over from other donors' samples. The rearrangement links TRBV19 to TRBJ1-2, with D unresolved. Sequencing was performed on PBMCs. CDR3 loop: CASSIDSQINYGYTF. CDR3 coding DNA: TGTGCCAGTAGTATAGATTCACAGATAAACTATGGCTACACCTTC.